One and the same sample provided the 15 T cell receptor beta chains below, sequenced in a study of OX40 agonist ivuxolimab in advanced cancers. Sequencing used immunoSEQ multiplex PCR; TCRdb keeps in-frame clones, though not all of them. This table holds tens of thousands of clones, about nine tenths found once. Material: CD4+ or CD8+ T cells sorted from blood, obtained in a trial of the OX40 agonist ivuxolimab. These TCRs come from an adult with an advanced solid tumor such as melanoma, head and neck, liver or kidney cancer.

V gene TRBV27 combines with J gene TRBJ2-3; 7 nucleotides align to TRBD1. The germline CDR1 and CDR2 sequences are MNHEY and SMNVEV (reference sequence). This CDR3 spans 13 amino acids. Trimming removed 9 bases from V and 4 bases from J; junction bases left unmatched: 7. The CDR3 protein is CASTQGSADTQYF. DNA for the CDR3: TGTGCCAGTACACAGGGGTCTGCAGATACGCAGTATTTT.

This clone was counted once. V is TRBV5-1 and J is TRBJ2-1; D tentatively reads TRBD1 or TRBD2 (5 bases each). With 2 bases removed from V and 4 bases from J, the gap between germline ends came to 13 bases. The CDR3 contains 15 residues. Germline V CDR1 and CDR2: SGHRS, YFSETQ. The DNA of the CDR3 is TGCGCCAGCAGCTTAGGGACCGAGGGGTACAATGAGCAGTTCTTC. Protein sequence: CASSLGTEGYNEQFF. The full variable domain, with the rest looked up from reference TRBV5-1 and TRBJ2-1, is KAGVTQTPRYLIKTRGQQVTLSCSPISGHRSVSWYQQTPGQGLQFLFEYFSETQRNKGNFPGRFSGRQFSNSRSEMNVSTLELGDSALYLCASSLGTEGYNEQFFGPGTRLTVL.

The chain joins TRBV7-2 to TRBJ2-2; 15 bases are a match to TRBD2. Trimming cost V 5 bases and J 7 bases; bases outside gene matches: 8. The germline gives CDR1 SGHTA, CDR2 FQGNSA. This CDR3 comprises 17 residues. In DNA, the CDR3 is TGTGCCAGCAGCCCCGGACTAGCGGGAGGGGTTGGCGGGGAGCTGTTTTTT. Translated: CASSPGLAGGVGGELFF.

This chain uses TRBV7-9 with TRBJ2-1; TRBD2 matches at 8 bases. CDR3 size: 15 residues. The trim removed 3 bases at V and 4 bases at J, leaving 5 bases unmatched. Per the germline V gene, CDR1 is SEHNR and CDR2 is FQNEAQ (reference sequence). The CDR3 DNA reads as TGTGCCAGCAGCTTTCTAGCGGGTGCTTACAATGAGCAGTTCTTC. Translating gives CASSFLAGAYNEQFF. Combining the CDR3 with reference TRBV7-9 and TRBJ2-1 gives the whole variable domain DTGVSQNPRHKITKRGQNVTFRCDPISEHNRLYWYRQTLGQGPEFLTYFQNEAQLEKSRLLSDRFSAERPKGSFSTLEIQRTEQGDSAMYLCASSFLAGAYNEQFFGPGTRLTVL.

The V and J genes are TRBV4-2 and TRBJ1-5, with D uncertain. Per the germline V gene, CDR1 is LGHNA and CDR2 is YNFKEQ. The CDR3 has 13 amino acids. Trimming cost V 0 bases and J 7 bases, with 7 bases left between them. This CDR3 reads CASSQDLAQPQHF. The CDR3 coding sequence is TGTGCCAGCAGCCAAGATCTGGCGCAGCCCCAGCATTTT.

This chain connects TRBV15 to TRBJ2-1; D remains unclear. Germline-derived CDR1 and CDR2 are LNHNV and YYDKDF (reference sequence). Trimming removed 0 bases from V and 7 bases from J, with 16 bases in between. This CDR3 comprises 16 residues. The CDR3 is CATSRDFASLANEQFF. CDR3 sequence (DNA): TGTGCCACCAGCAGAGATTTCGCATCTCTTGCAAATGAGCAGTTCTTC.

This chain joins TRBV28 and TRBJ2-1, with D possibly called TRBD1 or TRBD2 (5 bases each). This CDR3 has 14 residues. Trimming pared 3 bases from V and 4 bases from J, leaving 10 bases between. The germline V gene encodes CDR1 MDHEN and CDR2 SYDVKM. The CDR3: CASSLPGSYNEQFF. Here the CDR3 DNA reads TGTGCCAGCAGTTTGCCAGGGAGTTACAATGAGCAGTTCTTC.

Turning to this clone: Its ends do not fully match the called genes, so a read error is possible. In DNA form, the CDR3 reads TGTACCTGGAGTGCGCGCGTACAGGGGAAAATGTTTTTT. Protein sequence: CTWSARVQGKMFF. The chain is built from TRBV30 and TRBJ1-4, with 7 bases matching TRBD1. In germline, CDR1 is GTSNPN, CDR2 SVGIG (reference sequence). The CDR3 has 13 residues. Based on the CDR3 plus reference TRBV30 and TRBJ1-4, the full variable domain is SQTIHQWPATLVQPVGSPLSLECTVEGTSNPNLYWYRQAAGRGLQLLFYSVGIGQISSEVPQNLSASRPQDRQFILSSKKLLLSDSGFYLCTWSARVQGKMFFGSGTQLSVL.

The chain is built from TRBV7-2 and TRBJ1-5, with unresolved D. The CDR3 extends over 12 amino acids. CDR1 and CDR2 from the germline V gene are SGHTA and FQGNSA. Trimming left V 4 bases short and J 7 bases short, with 8 bases between. Here the CDR3 DNA reads TGTGCCAGCAGCTCCCTAGGACAGCCCCAGCATTTT. Translated, it gives CASSSLGQPQHF. The entire variable domain, with the rest obtained from reference TRBV7-2 and TRBJ1-5, is as follows: GAGVSQSPSNKVTEKGKDVELRCDPISGHTALYWYRQSLGQGLEFLIYFQGNSAPDKSGLPSDRFSAERTGGSVSTLTIQRTQQEDSAVYLCASSSLGQPQHFGDGTRLSIL.

V gene TRBV5-8 combines with J gene TRBJ2-3; a weak D match, TRBD2 (5 bases). V shed 2 bases and J shed 0 bases, with 10 bases lying between them. The CDR3 runs to 15 residues. CDR1 is SGHTS, CDR2 YDEGEE, per germline. The CDR3 DNA sequence: TGTGCCAGCAGCTTCCGAATAGCGAGCACAGATACGCAGTATTTT. Its translation is CASSFRIASTDTQYF.

The rearrangement joins TRBV6-5 to TRBJ2-1; TRBD2 might be the D (6 bases). V was pared by 6 bases and J by 10 bases, with 22 bases between. This CDR3 is 15 amino acids long. Germline CDR1 reads MNHEY; CDR2 reads SVGAGI. CDR3 region: CASRPPGLQRGEQFF. CDR3 nucleotide sequence: TGTGCCAGCAGGCCACCGGGACTGCAGAGAGGGGAGCAGTTCTTC.

This clone turned up a few times. The rearrangement links TRBV19 to TRBJ1-5; D gene unclear. Germline V gives CDR1 LNHDA, CDR2 SQIVND (reference sequence). The V and J ends lost 10 bases and 6 bases respectively, with 7 bases between them. The CDR3 is 10 amino acids. Written as DNA, the CDR3 is TGTGCCACGGGGAGTCAGCCCCAGCATTTT. It specifies CATGSQPQHF.

The V gene is TRBV21-1, the J gene TRBJ1-3; the table's D call of TRBD1 was not tested on the DNA. TRBV21-1 is annotated as a pseudogene. This CDR3 has 15 residues. DNA for the CDR3: TGTGCCAGCAGCAAACAGGGGGCTTGTGGAAACACCATATATTTT. Translated, it gives CASSKQGACGNTIYF.

This rearrangement joins TRBV18 to TRBJ2-3; 8 positions match TRBD1. This CDR3 contains 15 residues. Germline lookup yields CDR1 KGHSH and CDR2 LQKENI. V gave up 6 bases and J gave up 4 bases; unmatched junction bases: 9. CDR3 nucleotide sequence: TGTGCCAGCTCGTTTACCGGGACAGGCCCAGATACGCAGTATTTT. It translates to CASSFTGTGPDTQYF.

This chain uses TRBV4-2 with TRBJ1-2, with D unresolved. Germline CDR1 and CDR2: LGHNA and YNFKEQ. Deletions cut 4 bases from V and 6 bases from J, with 15 bases between. The CDR3 totals 14 residues. CDR3 bases: TGTGCCAGCAGCCCCAGAACAGCGGACCATGGCTACACCTTC. Its translation: CASSPRTADHGYTF.